The TCR beta chain described here comes from a study of identical twins. The CDR3 consists of 16 residues. Looked up from germline, CDR1 is MNHNS and CDR2 is SASEGT. V was clipped by 2 bases and J by 1 base; unmatched bases: 6. At least ten counts were recorded for this clonotype. Its antigen remains unknown. Template switching, a step in the protocol, added a universal primer site, and cDNA carried unique molecular identifiers. One entry per CDR3 protein, called by TCRdb with MiXCR from the 5' RACE reads. Counted here are hundreds of thousands of distinct CDR3 sequences, 5.5% to 6.5% occurring once; the ten biggest clones make up roughly 2%. Broader study findings: Donors were not followed over many years; analysis was cross-sectional. Insertions ran lower in abundant cord blood beta clonotypes, though not in memory repertoires.

The sequencing input was naive T cells sorted from blood. This chain uses TRBV6-1 with TRBJ2-3; TRBD2 aligns across 7 bases. The sequence derives from a man aged 18-30 years in good health. The CDR3: CASSEQAGWGTDTQYF. The CDR3 DNA follows: TGTGCCAGCAGTGAACAAGCGGGATGGGGCACAGATACGCAGTATTTT.